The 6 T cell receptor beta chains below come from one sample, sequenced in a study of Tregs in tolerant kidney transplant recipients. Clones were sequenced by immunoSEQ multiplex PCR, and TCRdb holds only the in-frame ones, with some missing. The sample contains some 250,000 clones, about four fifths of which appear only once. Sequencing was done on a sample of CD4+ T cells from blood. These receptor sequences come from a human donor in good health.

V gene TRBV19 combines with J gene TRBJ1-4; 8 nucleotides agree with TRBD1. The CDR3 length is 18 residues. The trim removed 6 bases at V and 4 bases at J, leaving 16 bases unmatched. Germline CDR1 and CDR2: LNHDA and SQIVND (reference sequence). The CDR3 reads CASSPSRRTGQSNEKLFF. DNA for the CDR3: TGTGCCAGTAGCCCTTCCCGGCGGACAGGGCAAAGTAATGAAAAACTGTTTTTT.

CDR3 coding DNA: TGCGCCAGCAGCCTCGCAGGGGGCAGTATCTATGGCTACACCTTC. This translates into CASSLAGGSIYGYTF. The chain recombines TRBV4-1 with TRBJ1-2; 8 nucleotides line up with TRBD1. This CDR3 is built from 15 residues. Germline CDR1 reads MGHRA; CDR2 reads YSYEKL. The V gene end was trimmed by 4 bases and the J gene end by 4 bases; junction bases not matched to a gene: 8.

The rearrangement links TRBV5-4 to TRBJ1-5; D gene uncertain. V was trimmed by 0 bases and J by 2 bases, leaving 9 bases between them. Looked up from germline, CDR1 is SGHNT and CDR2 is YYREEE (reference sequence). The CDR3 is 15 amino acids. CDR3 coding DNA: TGTGCCAGCAGCTTGGGCGGGAAGGGCAATCAGCCCCAGCATTTT. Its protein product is CASSLGGKGNQPQHF.

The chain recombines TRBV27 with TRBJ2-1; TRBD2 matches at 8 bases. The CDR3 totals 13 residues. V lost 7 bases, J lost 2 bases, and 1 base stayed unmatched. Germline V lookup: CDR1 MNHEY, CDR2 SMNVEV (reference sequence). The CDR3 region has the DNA TGTGCCAGCACCGGGGGGGCCTACAATGAGCAGTTCTTC. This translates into CASTGGAYNEQFF.

CDR3 amino acids: CASSLGLAGGLQETQYF. Here the CDR3 DNA reads TGCGCCAGCAGCTTGGGACTAGCGGGAGGGTTACAAGAGACCCAGTACTTC. This chain links TRBV5-1 with TRBJ2-5, with 14 nucleotides matching TRBD2. CDR3 length: 17 residues. J was trimmed by 2 bases and V by 0 bases; bases with no gene match: 3. Looked up from germline, CDR1 is SGHRS and CDR2 is YFSETQ.

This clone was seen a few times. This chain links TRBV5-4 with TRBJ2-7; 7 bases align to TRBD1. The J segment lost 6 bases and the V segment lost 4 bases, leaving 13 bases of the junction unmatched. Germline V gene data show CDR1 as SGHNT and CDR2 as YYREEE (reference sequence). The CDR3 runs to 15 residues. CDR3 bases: TGTGCCAGCAGCACCCGACAGGGTCGGGTAGGCGAGCAGTACTTC. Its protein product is CASSTRQGRVGEQYF.